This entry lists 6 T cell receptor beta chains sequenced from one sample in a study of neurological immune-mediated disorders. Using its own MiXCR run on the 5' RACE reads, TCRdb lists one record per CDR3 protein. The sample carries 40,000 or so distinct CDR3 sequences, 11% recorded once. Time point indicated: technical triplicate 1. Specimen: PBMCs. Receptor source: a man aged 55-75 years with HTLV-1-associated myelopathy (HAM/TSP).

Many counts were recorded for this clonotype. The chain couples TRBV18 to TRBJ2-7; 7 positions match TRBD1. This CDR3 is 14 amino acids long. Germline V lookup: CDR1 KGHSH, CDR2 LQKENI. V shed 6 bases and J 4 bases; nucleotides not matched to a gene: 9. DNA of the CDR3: TGTGCCAGCTCGATCCAAGGGGGCCTGTACGAGCAGTACTTC. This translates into CASSIQGGLYEQYF.

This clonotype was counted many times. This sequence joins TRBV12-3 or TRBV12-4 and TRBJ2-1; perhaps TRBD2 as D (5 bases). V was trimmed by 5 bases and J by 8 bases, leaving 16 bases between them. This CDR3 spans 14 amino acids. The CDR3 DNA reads TGTGCCAGCAGTCGCCGGGCTGACGGGGATGAGCAGTTCTTC. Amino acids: CASSRRADGDEQFF.

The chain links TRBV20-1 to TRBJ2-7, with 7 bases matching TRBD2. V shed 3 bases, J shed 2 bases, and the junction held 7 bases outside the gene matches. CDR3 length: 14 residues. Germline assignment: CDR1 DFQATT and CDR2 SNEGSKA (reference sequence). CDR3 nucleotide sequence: TGCAGTGCTAGGGAACTAGCGTCAGCCTACGAGCAGTACTTC. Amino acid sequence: CSARELASAYEQYF.

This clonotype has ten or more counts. The DNA of the CDR3 is TGTGCCAGCAGCTTGATGGCAGACAAAAGCTACGAGCAGTACTTC. Its protein is CASSLMADKSYEQYF. The rearrangement joins TRBV5-5 to TRBJ2-7; D unclear. From germline, CDR1 is SGHKS and CDR2 YYEKEE (reference sequence). This CDR3 region has 15 residues. Between the trimmed V and J ends, which lost 1 base and 3 bases, there was a span of 14 bases. Using reference TRBV5-5 and TRBJ2-7 for the parts outside the CDR3, the full variable domain is DAGVTQSPTHLIKTRGQQVTLRCSPISGHKSVSWYQQVLGQGPQFIFQYYEKEERGRGNFPDRFSARQFPNYSSELNVNALLLGDSALYLCASSLMADKSYEQYFGPGTRLTVT.

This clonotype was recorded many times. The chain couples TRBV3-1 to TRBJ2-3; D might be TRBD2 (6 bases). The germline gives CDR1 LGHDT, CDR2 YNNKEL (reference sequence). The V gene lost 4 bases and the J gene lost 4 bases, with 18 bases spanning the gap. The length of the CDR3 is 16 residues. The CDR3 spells CASSLKGGRDADTQYF. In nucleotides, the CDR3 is TGTGCCAGCAGCCTAAAAGGAGGGCGGGATGCAGATACGCAGTATTTT.

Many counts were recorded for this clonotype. The CDR3 loop is CASTGTGAAGELFF. In DNA form, the CDR3 reads TGTGCCAGCACCGGGACAGGGGCGGCCGGGGAGCTGTTTTTT. The chain uses TRBV2 and TRBJ2-2; 10 positions agree with TRBD1. Germline trimming cut 7 bases from V and 6 bases from J; bases unmatched to any gene: 5. Germline loops: CDR1 SNHLY, CDR2 FYNNEI. There are 14 residues in the CDR3.